The sequence of this T cell receptor beta chain was determined in a study of cytomegalovirus exposure and HLA in healthy donors. The overall study: A prior analysis found about 120 million unique TCR beta sequences from 150 million to 200 million T cells.

The PCR ran on 60 Vbeta and 13 Jbeta primers. TCRdb's copy holds only in-frame clones and misses some; the assay was immunoSEQ multiplex PCR. Of about 180,000 clones in the sample, 65% to 85% were seen once. CDR3 length: 15 amino acids. Germline CDR1 reads GTSNPN; CDR2 reads SVGIG (reference sequence). Trimming cost V 7 bases and J 4 bases; bases outside gene matches: 14. The chain joins TRBV30 to TRBJ1-2, with TRBD1 identical over 8 bases. This TCR came from a man between 60 and 75 years old in good health and CMV-seronegative. The sample was PBMCs. CDR3: CASSPGQETVYGYTF. The CDR3 DNA reads TGTGCCTCCTCCCCGGGACAGGAAACCGTCTATGGCTACACCTTC. The variable domain in full, with the rest retrieved from reference TRBV30 and TRBJ1-2, is SQTIHQWPATLVQPVGSPLSLECTVEGTSNPNLYWYRQAAGRGLQLLFYSVGIGQISSEVPQNLSASRPQDRQFILSSKKLLLSDSGFYLCASSPGQETVYGYTFGSGTRLTVV.